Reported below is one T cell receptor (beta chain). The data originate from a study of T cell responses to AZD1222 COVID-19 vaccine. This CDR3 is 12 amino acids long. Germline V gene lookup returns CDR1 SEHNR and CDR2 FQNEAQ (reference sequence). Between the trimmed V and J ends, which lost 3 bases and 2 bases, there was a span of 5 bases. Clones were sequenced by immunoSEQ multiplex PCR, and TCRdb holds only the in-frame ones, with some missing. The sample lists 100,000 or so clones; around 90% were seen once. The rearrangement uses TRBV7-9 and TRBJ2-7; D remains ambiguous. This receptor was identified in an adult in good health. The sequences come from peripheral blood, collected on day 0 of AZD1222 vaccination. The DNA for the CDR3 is TGTGCCAGCAGCTTCGCGACCTACGAGCAGTACTTC. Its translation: CASSFATYEQYF.